One and the same sample provided the 24 T cell receptor beta chains below, sequenced in a study of tumor and adjacent non-tumor tissue in lung cancer. This sample's RNA came from whole unsorted tissue. The normal lung tissue was taken more than 3 cm from the tumor edge. TCRbeta libraries were built with three rounds of nested PCR, modified from ARM-PCR. TCRdb re-called the multiplex PCR reads with MiXCR, one entry per CDR3 protein. The sample carries 90,000 to 100,000 distinct CDR3 sequences, 75% to 90% recorded once. The source material was distant non-tumor lung tissue. These receptors were taken from a man in his sixties with small cell lung cancer.

Note on this clonotype: The junction does not match germline at one end; this may be a read error. This rearrangement joins TRBV28 to TRBJ1-4, with TRBD1 as a possible D gene (5 bases). This CDR3 contains 12 residues. The V gene's germline CDR1 is MDHEN and CDR2 SYDVKM. The DNA for the CDR3 is TGTGCCACCCGGGACCCTGATGAAAAACTGCTTTTT. It specifies CATRDPDEKLLF.

There are a few counts of this clonotype. A much more abundant neighbour one base away suggests this may be a read error. The V call is TRBV6-5, the J call TRBJ2-5; perhaps TRBD2 as D (7 bases). Trimming shortened V by 5 bases and J by 12 bases, and 22 bases separated the two germline ends. There are 14 residues in the CDR3. Looked up from germline, CDR1 is MNHEY and CDR2 is SVGAGI. CDR3: CASSDTGTAGAEYF. Here the CDR3 DNA reads TGTGCCAGCAGTGATACCGGGACCGCGGGGGCCGAGTACTTC.

About this clonotype: Compared with germline, one end of the junction differs, possibly owing to a read error. J is TRBJ2-7 and V is TRBV4-2; possible D gene TRBD2, 5 bases. Germline CDR1 reads LGHNA; CDR2 reads YNFKEQ. This CDR3 spans 14 amino acids. In DNA, the CDR3 is TGTGCCGGCAGCCAAGACCCGGAGGTCTACGAGCAATACTTC. It is translated as CAGSQDPEVYEQYF.

With respect to this clonotype: Mismatch with germline at one junction end may stem from a read error. The rearrangement joins TRBV4-2 to TRBJ2-7; 8 nucleotides match TRBD1. The germline CDR1 and CDR2 sequences are LGHNA and YNFKEQ. The CDR3 sequence is 15 residues long. CDR3 coding DNA: TGTGCCAGCAGCGAAGAACGGACAGGGACCTACAAGCAGTACTTC. This gives the protein CASSEERTGTYKQYF.

Worth noting for this clonotype: One end of the junction does not line up with germline, which may come from a read error. The CDR3 nucleotides are TGTAGCGCTGAGCGCGGTACCCCAAGCACAGATACGCAGTATTTT. Its translation is CSAERGTPSTDTQYF. The chain recombines TRBV29-1 with TRBJ2-3, with D possibly being TRBD2 (5 bases). The CDR3 spans 15 residues. From germline, CDR1 is SQVTM and CDR2 ANQGSEA.

This clonotype has ten or more counts. The chain is built from TRBV5-6 and TRBJ2-4; perhaps TRBD1 as D (6 bases). The ends were cut back, 3 bases at V and 1 base at J, with 14 bases in the middle. The CDR3 consists of 16 residues. CDR1 is SGHDT, CDR2 YYEEEE, per germline. The CDR3 DNA follows: TGTGCCAGCAGCTCGCCACAGGGACGGGCCAAAAACATTCAGTACTTC. It yields the protein CASSSPQGRAKNIQYF.

Points on this clonotype: At one boundary the junction diverges from the germline segment, which might be a read error. The chain has TRBV5-1 and TRBJ2-7; D uncertain. Germline V gene lookup returns CDR1 SGHRS and CDR2 YFSETQ. The CDR3 is 14 amino acids. CDR3 in DNA: TGTGCCAACAGCTTGGTGTTGAGCTCCTACGAGCAGTACTTC. It yields the protein CANSLVLSSYEQYF. The full variable domain, in which reference TRBV5-1 and TRBJ2-7 provide the parts outside the CDR3, is KAGVTQTPRYLIKTRGQQVTLSCSPISGHRSVSWYQQTPGQGLQFLFEYFSETQRNKGNFPGRFSGRQFSNSRSEMNVSTLELGDSALYLCANSLVLSSYEQYFGPGTRLTVT.

In this sample, this clonotype turned up a few times. A much more abundant neighbour one base away suggests this may be a read error. CDR3 region: CASGSTRYGYTF. The CDR3 bases are TGTGCCAGCGGCAGTACCCGATATGGCTACACCTTC. The V call is TRBV7-9, the J call TRBJ1-2, with D hard to call. CDR1 is SEHNR, CDR2 FQNEAQ, per germline (reference sequence). V was clipped by 8 bases and J by 5 bases, with 12 bases between them. The CDR3 is 12 amino acids.

This chain links TRBV12-3 or TRBV12-4 with TRBJ2-7; no clear D gene. The CDR3 sequence is 17 residues long. V lost 2 bases and J 5 bases, leaving 22 bases between the germline ends. The DNA for the CDR3 is TGTGCCAGCAGTTTACAGCGAACCGGAAGAAGGAGCAACGAGCAGTACTTC. It yields the protein CASSLQRTGRRSNEQYF.

Notes on this clonotype: The CDR3 carries no conserved terminal phenylalanine or tryptophan, so it likely arises from a read error. Because the CDR3's place on the DNA is in doubt, the DNA is left out and the CDR3 is given as listed by TCRdb. This chain uses TRBV29-1 with TRBJ2-1. Germline V gene sequence: CDR1 SQVTM, CDR2 ANQGSEA. The CDR3 spans 13 amino acids, including both terminal residues. CDR3 in amino acids: CSVERDSNNELFL.

Comment on this clonotype: One end of the junction varies from germline; a read error may be responsible. The V call is TRBV5-5, the J call TRBJ2-1; 11 bases match TRBD2. CDR3 length equals 20 residues. Germline V gives CDR1 SGHKS, CDR2 YYEKEE (reference sequence). The CDR3 is CASGPGTSGTLLSRVNEQFF. CDR3 nucleotide sequence: TGTGCCAGCGGGCCTGGGACTAGCGGAACCCTTTTGTCCCGGGTGAATGAACAGTTCTTC.

As concerns this clonotype: Relative to the germline gene, one junction end is altered; a read error may explain this. The chain carries TRBV7-9 and TRBJ2-3; 15 bases line up with TRBD2. This CDR3 is built from 16 residues. CDR1 and CDR2 (germline): SEHNR, FQNEAQ (reference sequence). CDR3 sequence reads: CANSLGLAGGPDTLYF. CDR3 in DNA: TGTGCCAACAGCCTGGGACTAGCGGGAGGTCCAGATACGCTGTATTTT.

Only one count was recorded for this clonotype. The chain couples TRBV4-2 to TRBJ2-1; 10 nucleotides match TRBD2. The CDR3 extends over 19 amino acids. The V and J ends lost 0 bases and 9 bases, in that order; junction bases with no gene match: 17. CDR1 LGHNA and CDR2 YNFKEQ come from the germline V gene. The CDR3 protein is CASSQDRRCGTSETGEQFF. The CDR3 region has the DNA TGTGCCAGCAGCCAAGATCGGCGGTGTGGGACTAGCGAGACGGGTGAGCAGTTCTTC.

On this clonotype itself: Being one base from a much bigger clone, this may be a read error. The chain links TRBV12-3 or TRBV12-4 to TRBJ1-5, with D perhaps TRBD1 (5 bases). The CDR3 runs 15 residues. The CDR3 nucleotides are TGTGCCAGCAGCCCCCAGGGATCGGGCAATCAGTCCCAGCATTTT. Amino acids: CASSPQGSGNQSQHF.

V and J are TRBV12-3 or TRBV12-4 and TRBJ2-2, with 7 bases identical to TRBD1. The CDR3 has 15 residues. The CDR3 loop reads CTNSLSGTDTGELFF. Here the CDR3 DNA reads TGTACCAACAGTTTATCTGGGACAGACACCGGGGAGCTGTTTTTT.

About this clonotype: The conserved closing phenylalanine or tryptophan is absent in this CDR3, likely reflecting a read error. V usage is TRBV5-4 and J usage is TRBJ2-1; D unclear. V was clipped by 4 bases and J by 8 bases, with 10 bases between them. Germline-derived CDR1 and CDR2 are SGHNT and YYREEE (reference sequence). The CDR3 sequence is 12 residues long. The CDR3 loop is CASSMGLDEQFS. CDR3 DNA: TGTGCCAGCAGCATGGGGTTGGATGAGCAGTTCTCC.

With regard to this clonotype: In this CDR3 the conserved last residue, phenylalanine or tryptophan, is missing, so a read error is likely. The rearrangement links TRBV13 to TRBJ2-3, with a weak D call TRBD1 (5 bases). There are 14 residues in the CDR3. CDR1 is PRHDT and CDR2 is FYEKMQ in the germline V gene (reference sequence). The DNA of the CDR3 is TGTGCCAGTAGCTTAAACAGGAACACAGATACGCAGTATTTA. Translating gives CASSLNRNTDTQYL.

With respect to this clonotype: A much bigger clone sits one base away, suggesting this may be a read error. V usage is TRBV20-1 and J usage is TRBJ1-2; TRBD1 agrees at 9 bases. In germline, CDR1 is DFQATT, CDR2 SNEGSKA (reference sequence). CDR3 length: 14 amino acids. This chain's CDR3 is CIASDVTGGFGYTF. The CDR3, as DNA: TGCATTGCTAGCGACGTTACAGGGGGCTTTGGCTACACCTTC.

CDR3 in amino acids: CASSSGGIARQAQYF. CDR3 in DNA: TGTGCCAGCAGCTCCGGAGGGATTGCGAGACAAGCGCAGTATTTT. The chain links TRBV11-2 to TRBJ2-3; possible D gene TRBD2, 6 bases. CDR3 length: 15 amino acids. Trimming took 4 bases from V and 10 from J, leaving 21 bases between them. Germline V gene lookup returns CDR1 SGHAT and CDR2 FQNNGV.

V is TRBV6-5 and J is TRBJ1-2; D uncertain. The CDR3 extends over 15 amino acids. Germline CDR1 reads MNHEY; CDR2 reads SVGAGI. The V gene lost 10 bases and the J gene lost 4 bases, with 22 bases spanning the gap. The chain's CDR3 is CATTYNGGKAYGYTF. CDR3 sequence (DNA): TGTGCCACCACTTACAATGGCGGCAAGGCCTATGGCTACACCTTC.

Regarding this clonotype: Without the conserved terminal phenylalanine or tryptophan, this CDR3 likely stems from a read error. The DNA is left out, because the CDR3 cannot be placed on it with certainty; the CDR3 is given as TCRdb lists it. CDR3 sequence: CASSLVFPLMVL. This chain joins TRBV11-2 and TRBJ2-1; TRBD1, as called in the table, went unchecked against the DNA. Germline V gene lookup returns CDR1 SGHAT and CDR2 FQNNGV. The CDR3 extends over 12 residues, inclusive of both ends.

Worth noting for this clonotype: A read error is likely, as this CDR3 ends without the conserved phenylalanine or tryptophan. The V and J genes are TRBV29-1 and TRBJ1-2; D not resolved. CDR1 is SQVTM and CDR2 is ANQGSEA in the germline V gene. This CDR3 is 14 amino acids long. The CDR3 reads CSVEEEKGIYGYTI. Written as DNA, the CDR3 is TGCAGTGTTGAAGAAGAAAAGGGCATCTATGGCTACACCATC.

With regard to this clonotype: Its ends do not fully match the called genes, so a read error is possible. The genes are TRBV4-2 and TRBJ2-3, with a possible D match to TRBD1 (5 bases). The CDR3 has 15 amino acids. CDR1 is LGHNA, CDR2 YNFKEQ, per germline. CDR3: CASSQEWQGIDTLYF. The CDR3 nucleotides read TGTGCCAGCAGCCAAGAATGGCAGGGAATAGATACGCTGTATTTT.

This clonotype was seen repeatedly, ten times or more. V gene TRBV6-5 combines with J gene TRBJ2-2; TRBD2 agrees at 7 bases. Trimming cost V 6 bases and J 8 bases; bases outside gene matches: 12. Germline V gene lookup returns CDR1 MNHEY and CDR2 SVGAGI. The CDR3 length is 15 residues. CDR3 sequence: CASRQSSGMSGELFF. The CDR3 nucleotides read TGTGCCAGCAGACAGTCCAGCGGGATGTCAGGGGAGCTGTTTTTT.